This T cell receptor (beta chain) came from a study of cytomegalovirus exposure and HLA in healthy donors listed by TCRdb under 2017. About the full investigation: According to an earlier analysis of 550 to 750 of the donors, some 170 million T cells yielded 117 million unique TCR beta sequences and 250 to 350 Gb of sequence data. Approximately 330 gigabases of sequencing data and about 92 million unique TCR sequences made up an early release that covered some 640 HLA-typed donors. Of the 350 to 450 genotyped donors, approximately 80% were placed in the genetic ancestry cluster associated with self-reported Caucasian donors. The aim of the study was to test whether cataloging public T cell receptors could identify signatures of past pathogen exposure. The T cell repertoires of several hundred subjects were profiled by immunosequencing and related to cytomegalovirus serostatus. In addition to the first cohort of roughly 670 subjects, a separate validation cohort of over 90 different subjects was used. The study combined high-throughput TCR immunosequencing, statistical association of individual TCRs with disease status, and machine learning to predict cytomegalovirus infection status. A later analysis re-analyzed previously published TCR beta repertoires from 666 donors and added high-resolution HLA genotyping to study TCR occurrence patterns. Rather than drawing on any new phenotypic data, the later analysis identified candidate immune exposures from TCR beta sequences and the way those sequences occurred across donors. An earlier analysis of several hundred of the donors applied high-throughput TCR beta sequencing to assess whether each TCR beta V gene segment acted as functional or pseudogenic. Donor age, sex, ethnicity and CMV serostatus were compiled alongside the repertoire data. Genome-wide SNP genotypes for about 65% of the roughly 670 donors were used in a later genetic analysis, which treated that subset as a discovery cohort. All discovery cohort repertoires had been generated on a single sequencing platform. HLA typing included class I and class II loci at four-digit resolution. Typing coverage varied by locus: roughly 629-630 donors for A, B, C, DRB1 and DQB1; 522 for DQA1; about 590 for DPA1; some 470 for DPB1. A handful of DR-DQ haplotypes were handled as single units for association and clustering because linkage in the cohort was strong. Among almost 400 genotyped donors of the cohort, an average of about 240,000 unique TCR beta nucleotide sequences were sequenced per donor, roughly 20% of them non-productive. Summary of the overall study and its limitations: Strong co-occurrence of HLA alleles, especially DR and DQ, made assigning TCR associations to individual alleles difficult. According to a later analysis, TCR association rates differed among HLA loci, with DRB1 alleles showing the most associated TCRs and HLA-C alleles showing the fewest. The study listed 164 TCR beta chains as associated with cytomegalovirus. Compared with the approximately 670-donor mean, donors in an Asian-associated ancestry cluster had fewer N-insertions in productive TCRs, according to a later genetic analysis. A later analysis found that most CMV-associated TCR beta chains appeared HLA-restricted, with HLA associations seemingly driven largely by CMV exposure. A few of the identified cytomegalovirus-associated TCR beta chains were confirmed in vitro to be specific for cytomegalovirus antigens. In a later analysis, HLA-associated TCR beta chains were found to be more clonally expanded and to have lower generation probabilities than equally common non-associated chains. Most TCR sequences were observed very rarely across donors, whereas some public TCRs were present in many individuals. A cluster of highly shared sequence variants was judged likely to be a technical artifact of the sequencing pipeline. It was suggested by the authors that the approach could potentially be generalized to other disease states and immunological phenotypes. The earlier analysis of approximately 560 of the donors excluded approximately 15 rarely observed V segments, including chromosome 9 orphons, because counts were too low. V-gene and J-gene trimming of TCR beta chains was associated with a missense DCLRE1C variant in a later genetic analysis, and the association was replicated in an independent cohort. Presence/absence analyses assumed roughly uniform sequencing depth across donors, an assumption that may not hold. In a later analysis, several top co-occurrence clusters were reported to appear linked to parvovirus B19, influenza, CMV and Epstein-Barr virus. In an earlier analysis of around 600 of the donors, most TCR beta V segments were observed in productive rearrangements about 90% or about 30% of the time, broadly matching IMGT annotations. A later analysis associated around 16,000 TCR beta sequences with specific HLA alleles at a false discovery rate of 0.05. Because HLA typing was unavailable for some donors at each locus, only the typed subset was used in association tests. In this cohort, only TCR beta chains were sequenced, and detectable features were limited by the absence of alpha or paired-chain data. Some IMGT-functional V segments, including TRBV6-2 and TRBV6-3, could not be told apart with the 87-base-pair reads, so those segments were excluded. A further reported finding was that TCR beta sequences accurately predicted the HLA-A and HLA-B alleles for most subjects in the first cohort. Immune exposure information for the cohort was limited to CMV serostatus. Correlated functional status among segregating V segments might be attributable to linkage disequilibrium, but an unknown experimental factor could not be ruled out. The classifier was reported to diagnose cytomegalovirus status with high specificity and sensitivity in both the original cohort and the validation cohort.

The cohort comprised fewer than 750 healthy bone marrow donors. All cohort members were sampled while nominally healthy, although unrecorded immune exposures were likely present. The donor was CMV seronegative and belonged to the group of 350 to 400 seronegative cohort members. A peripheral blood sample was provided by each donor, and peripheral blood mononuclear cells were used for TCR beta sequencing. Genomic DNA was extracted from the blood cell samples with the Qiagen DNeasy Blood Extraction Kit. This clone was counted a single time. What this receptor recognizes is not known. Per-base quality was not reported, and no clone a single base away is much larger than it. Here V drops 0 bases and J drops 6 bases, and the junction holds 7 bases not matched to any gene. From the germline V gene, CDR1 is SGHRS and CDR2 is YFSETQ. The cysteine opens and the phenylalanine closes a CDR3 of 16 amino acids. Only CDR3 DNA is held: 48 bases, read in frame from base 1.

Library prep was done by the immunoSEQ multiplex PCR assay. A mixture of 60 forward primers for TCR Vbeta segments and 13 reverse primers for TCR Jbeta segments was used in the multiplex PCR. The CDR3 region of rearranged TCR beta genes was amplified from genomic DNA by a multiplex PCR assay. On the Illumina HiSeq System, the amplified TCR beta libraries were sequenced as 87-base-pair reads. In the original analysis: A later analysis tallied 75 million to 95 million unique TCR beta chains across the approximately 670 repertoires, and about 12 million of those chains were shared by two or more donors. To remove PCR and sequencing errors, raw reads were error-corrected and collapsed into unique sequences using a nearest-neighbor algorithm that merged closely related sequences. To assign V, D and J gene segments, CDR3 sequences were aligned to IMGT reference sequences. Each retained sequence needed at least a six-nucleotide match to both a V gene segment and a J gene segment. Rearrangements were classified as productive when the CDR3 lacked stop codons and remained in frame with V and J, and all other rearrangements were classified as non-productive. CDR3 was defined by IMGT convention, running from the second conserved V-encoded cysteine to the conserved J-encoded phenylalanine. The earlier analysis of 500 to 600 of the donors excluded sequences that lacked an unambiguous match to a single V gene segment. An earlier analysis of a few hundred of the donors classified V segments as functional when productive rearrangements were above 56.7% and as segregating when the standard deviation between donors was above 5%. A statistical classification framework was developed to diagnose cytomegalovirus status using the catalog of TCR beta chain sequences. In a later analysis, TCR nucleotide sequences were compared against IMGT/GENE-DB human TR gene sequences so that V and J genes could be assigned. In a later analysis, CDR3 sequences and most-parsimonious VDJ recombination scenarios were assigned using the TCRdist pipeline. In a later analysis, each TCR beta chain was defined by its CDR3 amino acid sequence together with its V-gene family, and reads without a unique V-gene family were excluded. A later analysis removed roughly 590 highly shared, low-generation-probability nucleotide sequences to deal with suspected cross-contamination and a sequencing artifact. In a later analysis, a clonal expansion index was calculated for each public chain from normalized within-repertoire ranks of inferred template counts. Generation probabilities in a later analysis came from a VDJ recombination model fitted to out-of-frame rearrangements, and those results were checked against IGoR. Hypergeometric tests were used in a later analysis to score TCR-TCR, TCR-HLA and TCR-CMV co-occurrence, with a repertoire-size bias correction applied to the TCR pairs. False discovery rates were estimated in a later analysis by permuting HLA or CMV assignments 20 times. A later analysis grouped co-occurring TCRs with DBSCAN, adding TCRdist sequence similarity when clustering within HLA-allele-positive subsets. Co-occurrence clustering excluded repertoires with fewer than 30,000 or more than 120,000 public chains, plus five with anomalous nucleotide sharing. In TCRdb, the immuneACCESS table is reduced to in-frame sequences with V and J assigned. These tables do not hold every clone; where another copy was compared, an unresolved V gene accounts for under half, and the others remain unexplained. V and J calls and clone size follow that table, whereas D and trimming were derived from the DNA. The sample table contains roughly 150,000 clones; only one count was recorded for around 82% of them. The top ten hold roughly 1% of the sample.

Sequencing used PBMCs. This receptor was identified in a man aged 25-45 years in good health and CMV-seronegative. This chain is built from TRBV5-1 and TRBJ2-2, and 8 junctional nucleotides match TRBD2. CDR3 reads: CASSLASPLAAGELFF. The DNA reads TGCGCCAGCAGCTTGGCCAGTCCACTAGCGGCCGGGGAGCTGTTTTTT.